Here is one T cell receptor (beta chain) with its context. The antigen is unknown. Per the germline V gene, CDR1 is SGHNT and CDR2 is YENEEA. This CDR3 spans 13 amino acids. With 5 bases clipped from V and 13 bases from J, the junction kept 9 bases outside the gene matches. Method: immunoSEQ multiplex PCR; TCRdb's copy keeps in-frame clones and lacks some. The sample has tens of thousands of clones; 80% to 90% are singletons. The sample originates from a study of siplizumab effects on memory and regulatory T cells. Study-wide results and limits: Sequences that were alloreactive and traceable to unstimulated CD4+ memory cells were significantly reduced by siplizumab.

What was sequenced was naive CD4+ T cells sorted from blood. The chain has TRBV11-3 and TRBJ2-2, with 8 bases matching TRBD1. The source of this sequence is a human donor in good health. The CDR3 DNA is TGTGCCAGCAGCCAGGGGGCGACTACCGCGCTGTTTTTT. This translates into CASSQGATTALFF.